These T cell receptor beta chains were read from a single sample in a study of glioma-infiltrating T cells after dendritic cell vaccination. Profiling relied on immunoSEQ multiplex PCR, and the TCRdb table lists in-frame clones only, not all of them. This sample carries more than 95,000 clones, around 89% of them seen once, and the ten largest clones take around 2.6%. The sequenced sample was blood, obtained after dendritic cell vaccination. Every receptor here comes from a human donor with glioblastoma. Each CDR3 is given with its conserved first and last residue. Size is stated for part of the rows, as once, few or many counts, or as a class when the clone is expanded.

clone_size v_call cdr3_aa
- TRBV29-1 CSVEVGGPYDGYTF
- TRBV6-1 CASTQANIQYF
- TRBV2 CASSDPSGMGETQYF
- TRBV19 CASSIAKTAVSPLHF
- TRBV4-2 CASMLARSGTEAFF
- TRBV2 CASSENRGDTQYF
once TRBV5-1 CASSRTSGGANTGELFF
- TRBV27 CASSLLERVYNEQFF
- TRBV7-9 CASWGGGRGGGYTF
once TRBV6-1 CASTGGSSYNEQFF
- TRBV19 CASSTGRRGGELFF
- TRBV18 CASSPVVGADGNTIYF
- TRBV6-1 CASPRGNTGELFF
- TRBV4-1 CASSQDATRGTFSYF
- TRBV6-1 CASREGTGVIYEQYF
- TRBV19 CASTGTEAFF
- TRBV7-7 CASSLGTGAVETQYF
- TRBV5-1 CASSWGEGRTQYF
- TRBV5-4 CASSLLGGSYNEQFF
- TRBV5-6 CASSPLQGLNTEAFF
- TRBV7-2 CASSLTGGSGNTIYF
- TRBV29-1 CSVVSGNNEQFF
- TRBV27 CASKTQGSYEQYF
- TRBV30 CAWTGGNTEAFF
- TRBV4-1 CASSPRETATHGYTF
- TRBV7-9 CASSSRAIPNVNSPLHF
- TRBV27 CASSLVGSGGANEQFF
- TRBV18 CASSPQATRETQYF
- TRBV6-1 CASSEGFGQIYGYTF
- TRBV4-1 CASSQSTRQGTLSSYNSPLHF
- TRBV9 CASSVGGTGGRTEAFF
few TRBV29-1 CSVTGGWSDGYTF
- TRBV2 CASSGPAGGSEQFF
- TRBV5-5 CASSLTGGPGYTF
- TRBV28 CASSSAGQGNRDTEAFF
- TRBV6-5 CASSLRTDTTGELFF
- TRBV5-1 CASSLQATSYEQYF
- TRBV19 CASSWGQLYNEQFF
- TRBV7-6 CASSFAPTSGTDTQYF
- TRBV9 CASSSSQRVTDTQYF
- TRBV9 CASSSGYTEAFF
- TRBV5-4 CASSLGHGGETQYF
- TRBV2 CASSEIGSGANVLTF
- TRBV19 CASSPSGGLETQYF
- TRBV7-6 CASSQTSGFTDTQYF
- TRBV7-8 CASSLARARSNQPQHF
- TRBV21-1 CASMPLGRGETQYF
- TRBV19 CASSGRDSDNQPQHF
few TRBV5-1 CASSSYPGGDEQYF
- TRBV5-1 CASSLDGSGVDTQYF
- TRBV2 CASTEDRGSYNEQFF
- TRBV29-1 CSVLDRALYNEQFF
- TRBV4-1 CASSLQYGSPFFSYEQYF